A single sample is the source of the 29 T cell receptor beta chains below, sequenced in a study of T cells in Graves' hyperthyroidism and ophthalmopathy. Amplification of TCR beta CDR3 regions was performed using RNA transcripts as template. First-round RT-PCR with HTBI primers amplified the TCR CDR3 region. TCRdb independently ran MiXCR on the multiplex PCR reads; one entry per CDR3 protein. This table has hundreds of thousands of distinct CDR3 sequences, roughly 15% appearing once. The specimen sequenced was blood. These receptors all come from a woman aged 18-35 years with Graves' hyperthyroidism.

This clonotype appeared many times. This chain links TRBV27 with TRBJ2-5, with D maybe TRBD1 (6 bases). V gave up 6 bases and J gave up 3 bases, with 17 bases separating them. Looked up from germline, CDR1 is MNHEY and CDR2 is SMNVEV (reference sequence). The CDR3 extends over 15 amino acids. The CDR3 region is CASSPSGTLEETQYF. The CDR3 DNA is TGTGCCAGCAGCCCATCCGGGACACTCGAAGAGACCCAGTACTTC.

The CDR3 loop reads CASSVPLTSGGTDTQYF. The CDR3 DNA sequence: TGTGCCAGCAGCGTCCCCCTGACTAGCGGTGGGACAGATACGCAGTATTTT. This chain connects TRBV9 to TRBJ2-3; 9 nucleotides align to TRBD2. V lost 2 bases and J lost 3; bases outside the gene matches: 10. The CDR3 totals 17 residues. Germline V gene lookup returns CDR1 SGDLS and CDR2 YYNGEE. Variable domain in full (rest from reference TRBV9 and TRBJ2-3): DSGVTQTPKHLITATGQRVTLRCSPRSGDLSVYWYQQSLDQGLQFLIQYYNGEERAKGNILERFSAQQFPDLHSELNLSSLELGDSALYFCASSVPLTSGGTDTQYFGPGTRLTVL.

The rearrangement links TRBV28 to TRBJ2-4; TRBD1 might be the D (6 bases). The CDR3 extends over 14 amino acids. Germline V gene lookup returns CDR1 MDHEN and CDR2 SYDVKM. Trimming removed 6 bases at V and 0 bases at J, with 9 bases between. DNA for the CDR3: TGTGCCAGCAGGGACAGTCTAGCCAAAAACATTCAGTACTTC. Translation: CASRDSLAKNIQYF.

This sequence joins TRBV7-9 and TRBJ1-1, with TRBD1 as a possible D gene (5 bases). The CDR3 has 16 residues. Germline V gives CDR1 SEHNR, CDR2 FQNEAQ (reference sequence). Between the trimmed V and J ends, which lost 4 bases and 0 bases, there was a span of 15 bases. CDR3 sequence reads: CASSSPNGAMNTEAFF. In DNA form, the CDR3 reads TGTGCCAGCAGCTCCCCAAATGGGGCTATGAACACTGAAGCTTTCTTT.

This clonotype was recorded at least ten times. The CDR3 region is CASSTLMEGGDEQYF. CDR3 nucleotide sequence: TGTGCCAGTAGTACTCTTATGGAGGGCGGGGACGAGCAGTACTTC. This sequence joins TRBV19 and TRBJ2-7, with D possibly TRBD2 on 6 matching bases. The CDR3 covers 15 residues. Germline V CDR1 and CDR2: LNHDA, SQIVND (reference sequence). V was trimmed by 4 bases and J by 5 bases, leaving 18 bases between them.

In this sample, this clonotype turned up many times. The V gene is TRBV12-3 or TRBV12-4, the J gene TRBJ2-7; a weak D match, TRBD1 (5 bases). The CDR3 has 12 amino acids. Trimming stripped 7 bases from V and 3 bases from J, with 10 bases between. CDR3 DNA: TGTGCCAGCACAAAAACAGGCTACGAGCAGTACTTC. Translation: CASTKTGYEQYF.

This clonotype was seen many times. The chain uses TRBV30 and TRBJ2-3; 8 nucleotides match TRBD1. J was trimmed by 6 bases and V by 0 bases; bases with no gene match: 5. Germline lookup yields CDR1 GTSNPN and CDR2 SVGIG (reference sequence). CDR3 length equals 14 residues. CDR3 nucleotides: TGTGCCTGGAGTGTACTGGACAGGGCCGATACGCAGTATTTT. Translation: CAWSVLDRADTQYF.

Concerning this clonotype itself: Sequence at one end of the junction differs from germline and may be a read error. The chain links TRBV24-1 to TRBJ1-5; perhaps TRBD1 as D (5 bases). The CDR3 extends over 15 amino acids. Looked up from germline, CDR1 is KGHDR and CDR2 is SFDVKD. The CDR3: CATGDPRDFNQPQHF. The DNA of the CDR3 is TGTGCCACCGGTGACCCCCGGGACTTTAATCAGCCCCAGCATTTT.

The rearrangement joins TRBV25-1 to TRBJ1-1; D not certain. V was clipped by 5 bases and J by 6 bases, with 19 bases between them. This CDR3 region has 15 residues. Germline V lookup: CDR1 MGHDK, CDR2 SYGVNS. CDR3 sequence reads: CASSTRLNSPSEAFF. The CDR3 DNA follows: TGTGCCAGCAGTACTCGACTTAACAGTCCGTCTGAAGCTTTCTTT.

This clonotype was seen a single time. This sequence joins TRBV6-2 or TRBV6-3 and TRBJ2-7; D is perhaps TRBD2 (6 bases). Germline CDR1 reads MNHEY; CDR2 reads SVGEGT. V lost 1 base, J lost 3 bases, and 16 bases lay in between. This CDR3 contains 16 residues. CDR3: CASSYFQSKAGYEQYF. For the CDR3, the DNA is TGTGCCAGCAGTTACTTCCAAAGCAAAGCGGGCTACGAGCAGTACTTC.

The chain has TRBV19 and TRBJ1-5; D may be TRBD1 (5 bases). The germline V gene has CDR1 LNHDA and CDR2 SQIVND (reference sequence). CDR3 size: 16 residues. V was pared by 6 bases and J by 7 bases, with 22 bases between. The CDR3 coding sequence is TGTGCCAGTAGCTCCACAACCACAGGAGGAGAGCAGCCCCAGCATTTT. Protein: CASSSTTTGGEQPQHF.

The chain is built from TRBV4-1 and TRBJ2-1; 14 nucleotides agree with TRBD2. The V gene end was trimmed by 2 bases and the J gene end by 7 bases; junction bases not matched to a gene: 7. Germline V lookup: CDR1 MGHRA, CDR2 YSYEKL. This CDR3 has 17 residues. The DNA of the CDR3 is TGCGCCAGCAGCCAACGGACTAGCGGGAGGCCAGATAATGAGCAGTTCTTC. It specifies CASSQRTSGRPDNEQFF.

This rearrangement joins TRBV2 to TRBJ1-4, with TRBD1 matching 7 bases. The germline V gene encodes CDR1 SNHLY and CDR2 FYNNEI. The CDR3 is made up of 16 amino acids. With V trimmed by 1 base and J by 6 bases, 8 bases remained unmatched. The CDR3 loop is CASSEDSRGQDEKLFF. In DNA, the CDR3 is TGTGCCAGCAGTGAAGATTCTAGGGGGCAGGATGAAAAACTGTTTTTT.

This clonotype appeared many times. J is TRBJ2-7 and V is TRBV28, with TRBD1 matching over 11 bases. Looked up from germline, CDR1 is MDHEN and CDR2 is SYDVKM. V gave up 2 bases and J gave up 4 bases; unmatched junction bases: 10. This CDR3 spans 17 amino acids. The CDR3 loop reads CASSLAPLDRGQYEQYF. CDR3 nucleotide sequence: TGTGCCAGCAGTTTAGCCCCGTTGGACAGGGGGCAGTACGAGCAGTACTTC.

The chain has TRBV28 and TRBJ1-2, with 8 positions matching TRBD1. V trimming: 6 bases; J trimming: 4 bases; junction bases outside the gene matches: 4. This CDR3 has 13 amino acids. From germline, CDR1 is MDHEN and CDR2 SYDVKM. The CDR3 is CASRTGQGYGYTF. CDR3 nucleotide sequence: TGTGCCAGCAGAACCGGACAGGGCTATGGCTACACCTTC.

The genes are TRBV28 and TRBJ2-3; 7 bases line up with TRBD2. Germline trimming cut 3 bases from V and 1 base from J; bases unmatched to any gene: 19. The CDR3 runs to 20 residues. The germline gives CDR1 MDHEN, CDR2 SYDVKM. CDR3 in DNA: TGTGCCAGCAGTTTCCAGGGTCTTTTCGGGAGGTCTGCTTGCACAGATACGCAGTATTTT. Protein product: CASSFQGLFGRSACTDTQYF.

At least ten counts were recorded for this clonotype. The rearrangement links TRBV11-2 to TRBJ1-1; possible D gene TRBD1, 6 bases. This CDR3 has 15 residues. Per the germline V gene, CDR1 is SGHAT and CDR2 is FQNNGV. V gave up 5 bases and J gave up 10 bases, with 23 bases separating them. CDR3: CASSRDQGIRGVAFF. In nucleotides, the CDR3 is TGTGCCAGCAGCCGCGATCAGGGGATAAGGGGGGTAGCTTTCTTT.

In this sample, this clonotype turned up a few times. The gene calls are TRBV24-1 and TRBJ1-1, with a possible D match to TRBD1 (5 bases). Trimming took off 6 bases at V and 11 bases at J, with 12 bases between the two ends. The CDR3 covers 11 residues. From germline, CDR1 is KGHDR and CDR2 SFDVKD. This CDR3 reads CATSIGAQAFF. In DNA form, the CDR3 reads TGTGCCACCAGTATTGGGGCACAGGCTTTCTTT.

The chain couples TRBV7-9 to TRBJ1-6, with 9 bases lining up with TRBD1. V lost 5 bases and J lost 4; bases outside the gene matches: 3. Germline V gives CDR1 SEHNR, CDR2 FQNEAQ (reference sequence). There are 15 residues in the CDR3. The CDR3 nucleotides are TGTGCCAGCAGCCCGGGACAGGGTTATAATTCACCCCTCCACTTT. This codes for CASSPGQGYNSPLHF.

This clonotype was recorded many times. The chain links TRBV5-1 to TRBJ2-1; possibly TRBD2 for D (5 bases). Germline V gene data show CDR1 as SGHRS and CDR2 as YFSETQ. The CDR3 is 13 amino acids. The CDR3 DNA is TGCGGCACAAGGAGGATTGGATCATATGAGCAGTTCTTC. Encoded protein: CGTRRIGSYEQFF. The entire variable domain, with the rest obtained from reference TRBV5-1 and TRBJ2-1, is as follows: KAGVTQTPRYLIKTRGQQVTLSCSPISGHRSVSWYQQTPGQGLQFLFEYFSETQRNKGNFPGRFSGRQFSNSRSEMNVSTLELGDSALYLCGTRRIGSYEQFFGPGTRLTVL.

V gene TRBV3-1 combines with J gene TRBJ2-3, with 10 bases aligning to TRBD2. The V segment lost 0 bases and the J segment 0 bases; nucleotides outside the gene matches: 3. The CDR3 has 17 amino acids. CDR1 and CDR2 (germline): LGHDT, YNNKEL (reference sequence). The DNA of the CDR3 is TGTGCCAGCAGCCAAGAAGGAGCGGGAGGGAGCACAGATACGCAGTATTTT. Its protein product is CASSQEGAGGSTDTQYF.

This clonotype has at least ten counts. CDR3 loop: CSARSAGETTRHYGYTF. In DNA form, the CDR3 reads TGCAGTGCTAGGTCGGCGGGGGAGACAACTCGTCACTATGGCTACACCTTC. This chain connects TRBV20-1 to TRBJ1-2; a weak D match, TRBD1 (5 bases). The germline CDR1 and CDR2 sequences are DFQATT and SNEGSKA (reference sequence). Trimming pared 3 bases from V and 3 bases from J, leaving 23 bases between. The length of the CDR3 is 17 residues.

V usage is TRBV5-1 and J usage is TRBJ1-4; 9 positions match TRBD1. The CDR3 extends over 15 amino acids. Germline V gene sequence: CDR1 SGHRS, CDR2 YFSETQ. With V trimmed by 4 bases and J by 1 base, 2 bases remained unmatched. This CDR3 reads CASSPDRGTNEKLFF. The CDR3 nucleotides are TGCGCCAGCAGCCCGGACAGGGGAACTAATGAAAAACTGTTTTTT. The whole variable domain, remainder taken from reference TRBV5-1 and TRBJ1-4, is KAGVTQTPRYLIKTRGQQVTLSCSPISGHRSVSWYQQTPGQGLQFLFEYFSETQRNKGNFPGRFSGRQFSNSRSEMNVSTLELGDSALYLCASSPDRGTNEKLFFGSGTQLSVL.

This clonotype occurred a few times. J is TRBJ2-2 and V is TRBV10-3, with TRBD2 matching 8 bases. The V gene end was trimmed by 3 bases and the J gene end by 4 bases; junction bases not matched to a gene: 10. The germline V gene encodes CDR1 ENHRY and CDR2 SYGVKD. The CDR3 covers 17 residues. In DNA form, the CDR3 reads TGTGCCATCAGTGACCCCGGGAGGGCCCGGGGCACCGGGGAGCTGTTTTTT. Its translation: CAISDPGRARGTGELFF.

A single count supports this clonotype. One end of the junction varies from germline; a read error may be responsible. The rearrangement joins TRBV4-1 to TRBJ2-3; 9 positions match TRBD1. The CDR3 sequence is 16 residues long. The germline CDR1 and CDR2 sequences are MGHRA and YSYEKL. CDR3 sequence: CASSQVGQGRGDTRYF. The CDR3 region has the DNA TGCGCCAGCAGCCAAGTGGGACAGGGTAGGGGAGATACGCGGTATTTT.

This clonotype appeared many times. V gene TRBV28 combines with J gene TRBJ2-1; D ambiguous. Trimming stripped 6 bases from V and 2 bases from J, with 14 bases between. Germline V lookup: CDR1 MDHEN, CDR2 SYDVKM. The CDR3 is 15 amino acids. The CDR3 DNA follows: TGTGCCAGCAGCCTTCTAGAAATCGCCTACAATGAGCAGTTCTTC. It codes for CASSLLEIAYNEQFF.

V and J are TRBV20-1 and TRBJ2-3; 7 bases line up with TRBD2. The CDR3 length is 15 residues. The germline V gene encodes CDR1 DFQATT and CDR2 SNEGSKA (reference sequence). V lost 4 bases to trimming and J lost 0 bases; unmatched junction nucleotides: 7. As DNA, the CDR3 is TGCAGTGCTACTCTCCCTAGCGGAAGCACAGATACGCAGTATTTT. This codes for CSATLPSGSTDTQYF.

This clonotype was counted at least ten times. The V and J genes are TRBV20-1 and TRBJ2-1; 12 positions match TRBD2. J gave up 9 bases and V 4 bases, and 4 bases lay outside the gene matches. CDR3 length equals 13 residues. CDR1 is DFQATT, CDR2 SNEGSKA, per germline (reference sequence). The chain's CDR3 is CSATSGRGIEQFF. The CDR3 bases are TGCAGTGCTACTAGCGGGAGGGGAATTGAGCAGTTCTTC.

This clonotype was picked up a small number of times. This sequence joins TRBV18 and TRBJ2-2; the D is unclear. Trimming cost V 4 bases and J 3 bases, with 15 bases left between them. Germline CDR1 reads KGHSH; CDR2 reads LQKENI. This CDR3 comprises 16 residues. The CDR3 spells CASSLDPPRDTGELFF. The CDR3 nucleotides read TGTGCCAGCTCACTAGACCCTCCTCGGGACACCGGGGAGCTGTTTTTT. The full variable domain, in which reference TRBV18 and TRBJ2-2 provide the parts outside the CDR3, is NAGVMQNPRHLVRRRGQEARLRCSPMKGHSHVYWYRQLPEEGLKFMVYLQKENIIDESGMPKERFSAEFPKEGPSILRIQQVVRGDSAAYFCASSLDPPRDTGELFFGEGSRLTVL.